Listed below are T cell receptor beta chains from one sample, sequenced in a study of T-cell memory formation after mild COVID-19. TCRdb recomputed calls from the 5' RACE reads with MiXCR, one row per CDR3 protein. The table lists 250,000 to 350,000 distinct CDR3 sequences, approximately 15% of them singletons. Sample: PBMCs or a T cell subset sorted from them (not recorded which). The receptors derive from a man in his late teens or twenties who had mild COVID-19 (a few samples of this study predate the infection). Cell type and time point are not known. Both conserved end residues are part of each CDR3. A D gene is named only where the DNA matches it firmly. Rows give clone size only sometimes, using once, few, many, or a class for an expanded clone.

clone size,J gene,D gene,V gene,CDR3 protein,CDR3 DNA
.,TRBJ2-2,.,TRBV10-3,CAISATSFPPGELFF,TGTGCCATCAGTGCGACTAGTTTCCCCCCCGGGGAGCTGTTTTTT
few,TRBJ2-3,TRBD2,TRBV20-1,CSAFLAGRADTQYF,TGCAGTGCTTTCCTAGCGGGGCGGGCGGATACGCAGTATTTT
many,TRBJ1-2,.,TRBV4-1,CASSQGYGYTF,TGCGCCAGCAGCCAAGGCTATGGCTACACCTTC
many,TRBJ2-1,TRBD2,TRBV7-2,CASSSQLAGAGNEQFF,TGTGCCAGCAGCTCGCAACTAGCGGGGGCTGGAAATGAGCAGTTCTTC
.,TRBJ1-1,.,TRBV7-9,CATLETRDHPMNTEAFF,TGTGCCACCCTCGAGACCAGGGATCACCCCATGAACACTGAAGCTTTCTTT
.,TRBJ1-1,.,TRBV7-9,CASLLGDTEAFF,TGTGCCAGCTTGTTGGGGGACACTGAAGCTTTCTTT
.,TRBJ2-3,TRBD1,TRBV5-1,CASTNTGDFTDTQYF,TGCGCCAGCACCAACACAGGGGATTTCACAGATACGCAGTATTTT
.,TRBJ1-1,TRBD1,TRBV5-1,CASSSSPTGTGGDTEAFF,TGCGCCAGCAGCTCATCTCCAACCGGGACAGGGGGAGACACTGAAGCTTTCTTT
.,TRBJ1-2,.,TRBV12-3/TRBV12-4,CASRKTSLPNYGYTF,TGTGCCAGCAGGAAGACAAGCCTACCTAACTATGGCTACACCTTC
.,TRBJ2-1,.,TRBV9,CASSVASRDEQFF,TGTGCCAGCAGCGTAGCTTCCCGGGATGAGCAGTTCTTC
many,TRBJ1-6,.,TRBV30,CAWSPDDNSPLHF,TGTGCCTGGAGTCCGGACGACAATTCACCCCTCCACTTT
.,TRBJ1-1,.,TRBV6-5,CASNKPGALNTEAFF,TGTGCCAGCAATAAGCCAGGGGCTTTGAACACTGAAGCTTTCTTT
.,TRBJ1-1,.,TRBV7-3,CASSSYQGRAFF,TGTGCCAGCAGCTCCTATCAGGGGCGAGCTTTCTTT
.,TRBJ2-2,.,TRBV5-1,CASSLQTANTGELFF,TGCGCCAGCAGCTTGCAGACAGCGAACACCGGGGAGCTGTTTTTT
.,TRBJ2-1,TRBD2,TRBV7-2,CASSLVAGGPDEQFF,TGTGCCAGCAGCTTAGTGGCGGGGGGGCCCGATGAGCAGTTCTTC
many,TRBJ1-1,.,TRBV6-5,CASSYRGNTEAFF,TGTGCCAGCAGTTACAGAGGAAACACTGAAGCTTTCTTT
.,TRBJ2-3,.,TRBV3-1,CASSQGQGGTDTQYF,TGTGCCAGCAGCCAAGGGCAGGGAGGCACAGATACGCAGTATTTT
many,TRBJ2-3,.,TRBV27,CASSSQQGGTDTQYF,TGTGCCAGCAGTTCCCAACAGGGAGGGACAGATACGCAGTATTTT
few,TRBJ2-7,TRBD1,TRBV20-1,CSARRTGREQYF,TGCAGTGCTAGAAGGACAGGGCGGGAGCAGTACTTC
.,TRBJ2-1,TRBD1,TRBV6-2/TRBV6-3,CASSYSRDRGPYNEQFF,TGTGCCAGCAGTTACTCGAGGGACAGGGGCCCCTACAATGAGCAGTTCTTC
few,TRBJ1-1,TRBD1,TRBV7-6,CASSSFRQGLAAEAFF,TGTGCCAGCAGCTCATTCAGACAGGGTCTAGCTGCTGAAGCTTTCTTT
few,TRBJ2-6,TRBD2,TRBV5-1,CASSREGRDSSGANVLTF,TGCGCCAGCAGCCGGGAGGGGCGCGATAGCTCTGGGGCCAACGTCCTGACTTTC
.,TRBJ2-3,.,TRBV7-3,CASSFIGGANTQYF,TGTGCCAGCAGCTTCATAGGGGGGGCAAATACGCAGTATTTT
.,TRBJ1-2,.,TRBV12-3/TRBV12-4,CASSGDGHDNYGYTF,TGTGCCAGCAGTGGGGACGGACATGATAACTATGGCTACACCTTC
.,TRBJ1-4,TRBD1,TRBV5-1,CASSLQTGGNEKLFF,TGCGCCAGCAGCCTTCAGACAGGGGGTAATGAAAAACTGTTTTTT
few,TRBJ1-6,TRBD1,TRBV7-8,CASSRPGQENSPLHF,TGTGCCAGCAGCCGACCCGGACAGGAAAATTCACCCCTCCACTTT
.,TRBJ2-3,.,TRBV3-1,CASSQLRDENTQYF,TGTGCCAGCAGCCAGTTGCGGGACGAAAATACGCAGTATTTT
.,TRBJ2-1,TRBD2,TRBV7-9,CASSLRGTSGSRWAYNEQFF,TGTGCCAGCAGCTTAAGAGGGACTAGCGGGAGTAGATGGGCCTACAATGAGCAGTTCTTC
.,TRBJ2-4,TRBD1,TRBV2,CASSALGTGWDIQYF,TGTGCCAGCAGTGCACTCGGGACAGGGTGGGACATTCAGTACTTC
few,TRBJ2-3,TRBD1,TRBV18,CASSPTGADTQYF,TGTGCCAGCTCACCCACAGGGGCAGATACGCAGTATTTT
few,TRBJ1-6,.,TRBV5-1,CASSPQGQDSPLHF,TGCGCCAGCAGCCCCCAGGGGCAGGACTCACCCCTCCACTTT
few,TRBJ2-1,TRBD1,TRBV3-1,CASSQATGQLFF,TGTGCCAGCAGCCAAGCAACGGGACAGTTATTCTTC
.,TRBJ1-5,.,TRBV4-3,CASSQAYLGNQPQHF,TGCGCCAGCAGCCAAGCATATCTGGGCAATCAGCCCCAGCATTTT
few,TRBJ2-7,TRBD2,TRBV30,CAWAGGMTYEQYF,TGTGCCTGGGCCGGGGGGATGACCTACGAGCAGTACTTC
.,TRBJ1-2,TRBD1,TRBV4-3,CASSQDRGHGYTF,TGCGCCAGCAGCCAAGATAGGGGGCATGGCTACACCTTC
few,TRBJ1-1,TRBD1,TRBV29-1,CSVDFPGQMNTEAFF,TGCAGCGTTGATTTTCCGGGACAGATGAACACTGAAGCTTTCTTT
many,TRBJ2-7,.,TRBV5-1,CASSLVSEQYF,TGCGCCAGCAGCTTGGTTAGCGAGCAGTACTTC
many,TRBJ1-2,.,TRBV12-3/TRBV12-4,CASSVVSNYGYTF,TGTGCCAGCAGTGTAGTATCTAACTATGGCTACACCTTC
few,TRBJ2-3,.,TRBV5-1,CASDPQVRGTDTQYF,TGCGCCAGCGACCCACAGGTCCGGGGCACAGATACGCAGTATTTT
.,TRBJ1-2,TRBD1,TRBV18,CASSPPSTGGYGYTF,TGTGCCAGCTCACCTCCATCGACAGGGGGTTATGGCTACACCTTC
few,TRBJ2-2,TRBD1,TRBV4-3,CASSQPFGTGKPGELFF,TGCGCCAGCAGCCAACCTTTTGGGACAGGGAAACCCGGGGAGCTGTTTTTT
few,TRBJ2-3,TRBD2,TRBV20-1,CSVAGENTDTQYF,TGCAGTGTGGCGGGGGAGAACACAGATACGCAGTATTTT
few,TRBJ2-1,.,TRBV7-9,CASSPSGSAYNEQFF,TGTGCCAGCAGCCCCTCGGGAAGCGCCTACAATGAGCAGTTCTTC
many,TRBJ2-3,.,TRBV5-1,CASSFPLKGTDTQYF,TGCGCCAGCAGCTTTCCTCTCAAAGGCACAGATACGCAGTATTTT
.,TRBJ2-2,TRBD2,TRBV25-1,CASKGGGVFTGELFF,TGTGCCAGCAAAGGCGGGGGGGTTTTTACCGGGGAGCTGTTTTTT
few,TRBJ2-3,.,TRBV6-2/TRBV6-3,CASSYNLQADTQYF,TGTGCCAGCAGTTACAATTTACAGGCCGATACGCAGTATTTT
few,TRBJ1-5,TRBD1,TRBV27,CASSSSGQGGQPQHF,TGTGCCAGCAGTTCATCGGGACAGGGGGGTCAGCCCCAGCATTTT
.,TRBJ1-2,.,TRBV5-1,CDSSLNREDYGYTF,TGCGACAGCAGCTTGAACAGGGAGGACTATGGCTACACCTTC
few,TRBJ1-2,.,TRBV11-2,CASSLIGPPYGYTF,TGTGCCAGCAGCTTAATAGGGCCGCCCTATGGCTACACCTTC
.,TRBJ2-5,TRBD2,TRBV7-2,CASSRGGRGETQYF,TGTGCCAGCAGCCGGGGGGGCCGGGGAGAGACCCAGTACTTC
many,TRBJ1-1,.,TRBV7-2,CASSLAPSTEAFF,TGTGCCAGCAGCTTAGCCCCGAGCACTGAAGCTTTCTTT